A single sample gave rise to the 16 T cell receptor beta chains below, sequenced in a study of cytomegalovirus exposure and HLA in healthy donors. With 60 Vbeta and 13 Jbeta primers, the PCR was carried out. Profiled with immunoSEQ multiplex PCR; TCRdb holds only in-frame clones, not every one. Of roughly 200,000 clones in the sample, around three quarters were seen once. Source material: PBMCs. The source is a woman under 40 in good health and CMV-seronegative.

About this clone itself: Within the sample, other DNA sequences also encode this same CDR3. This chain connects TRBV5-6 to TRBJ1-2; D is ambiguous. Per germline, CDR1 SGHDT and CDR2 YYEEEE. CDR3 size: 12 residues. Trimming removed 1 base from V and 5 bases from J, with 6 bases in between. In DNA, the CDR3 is TGTGCCAGCAGCTTGTACAGTTATGGCTACACCTTC. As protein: CASSLYSYGYTF. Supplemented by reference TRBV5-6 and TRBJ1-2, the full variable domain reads DAGVTQSPTHLIKTRGQQVTLRCSPKSGHDTVSWYQQALGQGPQFIFQYYEEEERQRGNFPDRFSGHQFPNYSSELNVNALLLGDSALYLCASSLYSYGYTFGSGTRLTVV.

The CDR3 loop is CASRRTGQTNEKLFF. The CDR3 coding sequence is TGTGCCAGCAGACGTACAGGGCAAACTAATGAAAAACTGTTTTTT. The chain joins TRBV7-9 to TRBJ1-4; D possibly corresponds to TRBD1 (6 bases). This CDR3 contains 15 residues. V was pared by 6 bases and J by 1 base, with 12 bases between. Germline CDR1 is SEHNR and CDR2 is FQNEAQ (reference sequence). The entire variable domain, with the rest obtained from reference TRBV7-9 and TRBJ1-4, is as follows: DTGVSQNPRHKITKRGQNVTFRCDPISEHNRLYWYRQTLGQGPEFLTYFQNEAQLEKSRLLSDRFSAERPKGSFSTLEIQRTEQGDSAMYLCASRRTGQTNEKLFFGSGTQLSVL.

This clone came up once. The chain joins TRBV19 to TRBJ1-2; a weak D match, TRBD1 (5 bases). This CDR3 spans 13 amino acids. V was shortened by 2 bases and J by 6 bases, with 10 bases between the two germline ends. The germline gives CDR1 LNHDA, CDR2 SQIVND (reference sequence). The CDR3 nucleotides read TGTGCCAGTAGTATACACAGGAGGGATGGCTACACCTTC. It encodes CASSIHRRDGYTF.

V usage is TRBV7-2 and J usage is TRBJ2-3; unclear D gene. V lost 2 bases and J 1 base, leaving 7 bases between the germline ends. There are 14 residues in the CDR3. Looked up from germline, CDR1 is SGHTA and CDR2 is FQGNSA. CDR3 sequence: CASSLSRGTDTQYF. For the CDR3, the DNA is TGTGCCAGCAGCTTAAGCCGTGGCACAGATACGCAGTATTTT.

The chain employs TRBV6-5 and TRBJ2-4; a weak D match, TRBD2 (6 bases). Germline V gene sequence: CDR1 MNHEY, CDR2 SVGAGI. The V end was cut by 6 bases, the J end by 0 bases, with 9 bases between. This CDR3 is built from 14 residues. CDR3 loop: CASSPGLAKNIQYF. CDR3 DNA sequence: TGTGCCAGCAGCCCGGGACTAGCCAAAAACATTCAGTACTTC.

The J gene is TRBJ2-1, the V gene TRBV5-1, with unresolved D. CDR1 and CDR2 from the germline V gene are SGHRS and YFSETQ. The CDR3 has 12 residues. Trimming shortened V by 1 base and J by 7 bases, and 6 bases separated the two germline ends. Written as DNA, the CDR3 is TGCGCCAGCAGCTTGTCTAGGAATGAGCAGTTCTTC. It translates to CASSLSRNEQFF.

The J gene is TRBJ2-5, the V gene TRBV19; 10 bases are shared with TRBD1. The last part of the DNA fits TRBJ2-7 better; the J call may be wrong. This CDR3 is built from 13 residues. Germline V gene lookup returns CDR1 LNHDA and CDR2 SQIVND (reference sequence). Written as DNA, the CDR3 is TGTGCCAGTGGGACAGGGGAACCCTACGAGCAGTACTTC. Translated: CASGTGEPYEQYF.

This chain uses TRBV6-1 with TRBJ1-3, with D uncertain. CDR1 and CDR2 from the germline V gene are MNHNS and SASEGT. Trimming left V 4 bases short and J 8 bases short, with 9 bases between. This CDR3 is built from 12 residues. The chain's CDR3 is CASSGNRDTIYF. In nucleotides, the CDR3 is TGTGCCAGCAGTGGAAACCGGGACACCATATATTTT.

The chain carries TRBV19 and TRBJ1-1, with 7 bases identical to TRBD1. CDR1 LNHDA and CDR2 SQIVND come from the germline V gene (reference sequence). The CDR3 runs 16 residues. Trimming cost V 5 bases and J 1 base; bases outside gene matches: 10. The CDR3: CASSAGIGQENTEAFF. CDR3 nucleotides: TGTGCCAGTAGTGCAGGTATAGGACAGGAGAACACTGAAGCTTTCTTT.

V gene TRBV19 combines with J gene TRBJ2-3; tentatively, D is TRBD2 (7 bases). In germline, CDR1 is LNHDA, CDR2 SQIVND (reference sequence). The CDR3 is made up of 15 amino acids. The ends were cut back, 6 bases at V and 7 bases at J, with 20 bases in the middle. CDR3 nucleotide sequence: TGTGCCAGTAGGCCCCGGGGGGCGGGAGCCAATACGCAGTATTTT. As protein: CASRPRGAGANTQYF.

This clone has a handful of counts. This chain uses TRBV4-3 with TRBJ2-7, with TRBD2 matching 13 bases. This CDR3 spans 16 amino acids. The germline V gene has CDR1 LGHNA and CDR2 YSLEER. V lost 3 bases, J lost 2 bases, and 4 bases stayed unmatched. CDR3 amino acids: CASSQVGLAGAYEQYF. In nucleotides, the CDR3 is TGCGCCAGCAGCCAGGTCGGACTAGCGGGAGCCTACGAGCAGTACTTC.

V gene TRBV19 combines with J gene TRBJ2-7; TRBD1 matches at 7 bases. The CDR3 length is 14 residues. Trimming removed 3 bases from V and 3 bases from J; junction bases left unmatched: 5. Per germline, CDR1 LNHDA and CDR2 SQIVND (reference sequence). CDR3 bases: TGTGCCAGTAGTATTGGGGCAGGGGGCTACGAGCAGTACTTC. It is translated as CASSIGAGGYEQYF.

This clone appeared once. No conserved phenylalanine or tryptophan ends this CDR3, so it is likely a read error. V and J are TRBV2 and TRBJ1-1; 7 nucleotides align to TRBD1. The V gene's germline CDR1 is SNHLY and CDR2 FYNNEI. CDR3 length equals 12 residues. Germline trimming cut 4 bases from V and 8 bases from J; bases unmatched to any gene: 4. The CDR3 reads CASSVGGWEAFL. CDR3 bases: TGTGCCAGCAGTGTAGGGGGCTGGGAAGCTTTCCTT.

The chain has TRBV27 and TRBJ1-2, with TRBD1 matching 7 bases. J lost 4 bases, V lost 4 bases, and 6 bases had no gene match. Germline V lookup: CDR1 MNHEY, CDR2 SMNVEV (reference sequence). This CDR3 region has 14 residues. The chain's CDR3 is CASSSSGGGYGYTF. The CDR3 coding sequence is TGTGCCAGCAGTTCCTCAGGGGGTGGCTATGGCTACACCTTC.

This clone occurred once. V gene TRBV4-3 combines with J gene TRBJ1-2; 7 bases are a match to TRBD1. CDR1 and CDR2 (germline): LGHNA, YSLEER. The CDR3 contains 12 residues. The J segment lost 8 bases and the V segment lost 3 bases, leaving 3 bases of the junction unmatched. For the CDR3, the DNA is TGCGCCAGCAGCCACGACAGGGTAGGCTACACCTTC. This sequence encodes CASSHDRVGYTF.

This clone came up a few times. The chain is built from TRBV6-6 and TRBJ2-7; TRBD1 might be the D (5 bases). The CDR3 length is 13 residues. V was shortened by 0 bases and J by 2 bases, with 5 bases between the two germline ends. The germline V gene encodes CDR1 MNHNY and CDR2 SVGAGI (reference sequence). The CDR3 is CASSYSDTYEQYF. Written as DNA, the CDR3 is TGTGCCAGCAGTTACTCGGACACCTACGAGCAGTACTTC.